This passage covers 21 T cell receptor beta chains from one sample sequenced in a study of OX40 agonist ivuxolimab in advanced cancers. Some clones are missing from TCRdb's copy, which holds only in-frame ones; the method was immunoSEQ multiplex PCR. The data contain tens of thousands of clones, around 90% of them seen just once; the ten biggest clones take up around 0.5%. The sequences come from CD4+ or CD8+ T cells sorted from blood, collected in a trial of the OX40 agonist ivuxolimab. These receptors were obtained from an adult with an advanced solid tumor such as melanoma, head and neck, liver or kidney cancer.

DNA of the CDR3: TGTGCCAGCAGACCCGACAGCTCATCCGGGGAGCTGTTTTTT. Its protein product is CASRPDSSSGELFF. The rearrangement joins TRBV11-2 to TRBJ2-2, with D maybe TRBD1 (5 bases). Germline V gives CDR1 SGHAT, CDR2 FQNNGV. V lost 6 bases and J lost 6, with 14 bases in between. The CDR3 runs to 14 residues.

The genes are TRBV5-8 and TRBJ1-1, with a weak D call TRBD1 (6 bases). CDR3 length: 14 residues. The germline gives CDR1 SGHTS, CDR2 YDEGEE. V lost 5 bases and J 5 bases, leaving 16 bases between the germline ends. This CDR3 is CASRMKQGWTEAFF. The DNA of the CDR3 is TGTGCCAGCAGAATGAAACAGGGATGGACTGAAGCTTTCTTT.

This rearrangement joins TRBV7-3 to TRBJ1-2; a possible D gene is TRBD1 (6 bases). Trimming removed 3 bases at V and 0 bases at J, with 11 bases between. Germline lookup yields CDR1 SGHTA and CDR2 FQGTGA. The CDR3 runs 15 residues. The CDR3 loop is CASSLTGWTNYGYTF. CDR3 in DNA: TGTGCCAGCAGCTTGACAGGCTGGACTAACTATGGCTACACCTTC.

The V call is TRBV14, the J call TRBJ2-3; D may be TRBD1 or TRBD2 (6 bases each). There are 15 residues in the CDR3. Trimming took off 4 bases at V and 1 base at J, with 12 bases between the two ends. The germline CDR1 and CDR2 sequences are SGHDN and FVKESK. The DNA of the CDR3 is TGTGCCAGCAGCCTCCTCGGGGGCCGCACAGATACGCAGTATTTT. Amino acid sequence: CASSLLGGRTDTQYF.

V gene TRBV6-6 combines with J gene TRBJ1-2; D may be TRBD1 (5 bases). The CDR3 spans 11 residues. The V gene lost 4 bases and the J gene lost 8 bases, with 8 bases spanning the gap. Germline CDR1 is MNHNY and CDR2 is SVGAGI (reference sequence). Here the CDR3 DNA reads TGTGCCAGCAGTTCGGGGGAAGGCTACACCTTC. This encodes CASSSGEGYTF.

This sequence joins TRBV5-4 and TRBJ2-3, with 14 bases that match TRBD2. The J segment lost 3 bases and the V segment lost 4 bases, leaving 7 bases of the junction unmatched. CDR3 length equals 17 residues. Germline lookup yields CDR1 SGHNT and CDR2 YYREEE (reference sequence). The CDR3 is CASSRGTSGSQTDTQYF. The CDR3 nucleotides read TGTGCCAGCAGCCGAGGGACTAGCGGGAGCCAGACAGATACGCAGTATTTT.

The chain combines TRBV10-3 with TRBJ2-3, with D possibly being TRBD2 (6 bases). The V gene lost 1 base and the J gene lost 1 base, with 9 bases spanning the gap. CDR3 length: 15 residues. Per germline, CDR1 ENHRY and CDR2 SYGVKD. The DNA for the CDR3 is TGTGCCATCAGTGAGTTAAGCGGGCGCACAGATACGCAGTATTTT. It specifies CAISELSGRTDTQYF.

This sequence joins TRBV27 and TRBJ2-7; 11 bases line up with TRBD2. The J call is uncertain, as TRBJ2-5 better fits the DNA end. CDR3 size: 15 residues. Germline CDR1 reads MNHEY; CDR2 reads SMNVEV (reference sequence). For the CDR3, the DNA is TGTGCCAGCAGCCCTCGACTAGCGGGGCAGGGGACCCAGTACTTC. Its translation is CASSPRLAGQGTQYF.

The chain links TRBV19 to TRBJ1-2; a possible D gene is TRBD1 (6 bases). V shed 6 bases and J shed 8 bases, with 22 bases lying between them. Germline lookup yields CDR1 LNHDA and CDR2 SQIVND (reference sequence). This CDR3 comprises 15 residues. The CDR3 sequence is CASSEGRGPLVGYTF. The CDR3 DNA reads TGTGCCAGTAGCGAGGGCCGGGGGCCGCTTGTCGGCTACACCTTC. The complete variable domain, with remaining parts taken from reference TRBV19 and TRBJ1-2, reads DGGITQSPKYLFRKEGQNVTLSCEQNLNHDAMYWYRQDPGQGLRLIYYSQIVNDFQKGDIAEGYSVSREKKESFPLTVTSAQKNPTAFYLCASSEGRGPLVGYTFGSGTRLTVV.

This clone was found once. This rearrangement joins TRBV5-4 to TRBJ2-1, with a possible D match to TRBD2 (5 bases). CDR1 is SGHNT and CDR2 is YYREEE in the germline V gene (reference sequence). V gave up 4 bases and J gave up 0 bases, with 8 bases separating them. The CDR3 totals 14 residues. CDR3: CASSADYSYNEQFF. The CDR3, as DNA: TGTGCCAGCAGCGCAGACTACTCCTACAATGAGCAGTTCTTC.

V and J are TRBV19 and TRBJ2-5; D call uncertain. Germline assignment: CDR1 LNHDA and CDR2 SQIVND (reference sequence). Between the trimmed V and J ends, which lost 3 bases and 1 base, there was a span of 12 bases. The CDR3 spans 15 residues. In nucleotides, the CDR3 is TGTGCCAGTAGTATCCTAATAGGTCCCCAAGAGACCCAGTACTTC. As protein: CASSILIGPQETQYF.

CDR3 bases: TGTGCCAGCAGCCAACCCGGGACAGCTGGCGATGAGCAGTTCTTC. It codes for CASSQPGTAGDEQFF. The chain employs TRBV28 and TRBJ2-1, with 7 positions matching TRBD1. The V segment lost 6 bases and the J segment 8 bases; nucleotides outside the gene matches: 13. The germline CDR1 and CDR2 sequences are MDHEN and SYDVKM. This CDR3 is 15 amino acids long.

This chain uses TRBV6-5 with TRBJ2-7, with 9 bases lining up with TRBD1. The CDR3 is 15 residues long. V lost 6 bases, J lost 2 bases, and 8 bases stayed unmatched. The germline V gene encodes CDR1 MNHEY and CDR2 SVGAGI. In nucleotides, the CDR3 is TGTGCCAGCAGACCCCGGGACAGGGCGCCCTACGAGCAGTACTTC. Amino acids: CASRPRDRAPYEQYF.

The CDR3 loop reads CASSEYNQPQHF. The CDR3 nucleotides are TGTGCCAGCAGCGAATATAATCAGCCCCAGCATTTT. The chain links TRBV7-6 to TRBJ1-5; no firm D call. CDR3 length equals 12 residues. V lost 5 bases and J lost 4, with 6 bases in between. Germline CDR1 is SGHVS and CDR2 is FNYEAQ.

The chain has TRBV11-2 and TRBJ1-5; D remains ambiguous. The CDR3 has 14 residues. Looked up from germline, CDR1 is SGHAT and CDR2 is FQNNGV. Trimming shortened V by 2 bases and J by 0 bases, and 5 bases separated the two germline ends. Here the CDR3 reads CASSLSGSNQPQHF. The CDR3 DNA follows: TGTGCCAGCAGCTTATCCGGTAGCAATCAGCCCCAGCATTTT.

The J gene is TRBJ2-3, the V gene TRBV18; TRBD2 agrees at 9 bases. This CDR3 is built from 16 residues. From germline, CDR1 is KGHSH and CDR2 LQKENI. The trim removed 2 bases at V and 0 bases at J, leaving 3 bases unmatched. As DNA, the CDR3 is TGTGCCAGCTCACCAACGCTAGCGGGAAGCACAGATACGCAGTATTTT. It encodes CASSPTLAGSTDTQYF.

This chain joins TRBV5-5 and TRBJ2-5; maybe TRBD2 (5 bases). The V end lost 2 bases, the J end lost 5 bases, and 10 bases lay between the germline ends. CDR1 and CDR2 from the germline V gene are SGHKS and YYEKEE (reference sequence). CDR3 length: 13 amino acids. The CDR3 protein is CASSLLVLETQYF. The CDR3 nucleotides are TGTGCCAGCAGCTTACTAGTTTTGGAGACCCAGTACTTC.

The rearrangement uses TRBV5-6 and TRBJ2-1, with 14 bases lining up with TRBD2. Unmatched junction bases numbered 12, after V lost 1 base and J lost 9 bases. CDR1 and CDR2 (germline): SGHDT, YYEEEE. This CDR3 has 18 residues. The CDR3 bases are TGTGCCAGCAGCTTGCCCAGACTAGCGGGAGGGCTAGGAGTTGAGCAGTTCTTC. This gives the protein CASSLPRLAGGLGVEQFF.

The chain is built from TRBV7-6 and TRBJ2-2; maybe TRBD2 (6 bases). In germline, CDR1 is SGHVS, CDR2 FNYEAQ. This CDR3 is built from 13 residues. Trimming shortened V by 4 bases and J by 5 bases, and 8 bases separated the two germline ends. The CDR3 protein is CASSSGATGELFF. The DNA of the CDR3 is TGTGCCAGCAGCTCGGGAGCAACCGGGGAGCTGTTTTTT.

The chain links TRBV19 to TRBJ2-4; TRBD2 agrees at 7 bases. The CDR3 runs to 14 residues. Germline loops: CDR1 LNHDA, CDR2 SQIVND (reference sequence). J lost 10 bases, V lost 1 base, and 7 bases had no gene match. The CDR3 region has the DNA TGTGCCAGTAGTATAGCGGTGGGAGGGCCAATTCAGTACTTC. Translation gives CASSIAVGGPIQYF.

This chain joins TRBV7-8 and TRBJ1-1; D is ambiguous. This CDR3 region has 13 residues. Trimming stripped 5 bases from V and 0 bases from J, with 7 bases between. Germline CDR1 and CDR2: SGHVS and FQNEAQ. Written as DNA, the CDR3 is TGTGCCAGCAGCCTTAGTATGAACACTGAAGCTTTCTTT. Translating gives CASSLSMNTEAFF. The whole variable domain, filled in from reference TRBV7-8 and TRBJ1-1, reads GAGVSQSPRYKVAKRGQDVALRCDPISGHVSLFWYQQALGQGPEFLTYFQNEAQLDKSGLPSDRFFAERPEGSVSTLKIQRTQQEDSAVYLCASSLSMNTEAFFGQGTRLTVV.